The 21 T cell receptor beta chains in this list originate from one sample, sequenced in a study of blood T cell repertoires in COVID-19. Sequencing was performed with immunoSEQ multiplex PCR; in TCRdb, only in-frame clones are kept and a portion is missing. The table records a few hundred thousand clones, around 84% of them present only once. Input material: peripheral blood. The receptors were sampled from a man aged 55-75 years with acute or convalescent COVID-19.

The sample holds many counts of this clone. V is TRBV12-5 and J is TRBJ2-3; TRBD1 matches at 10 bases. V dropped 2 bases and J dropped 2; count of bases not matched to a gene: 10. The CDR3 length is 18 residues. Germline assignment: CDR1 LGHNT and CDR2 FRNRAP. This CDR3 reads CASGLFPRGQGFTDTQYF. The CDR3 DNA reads TGTGCTAGTGGTTTGTTCCCCCGGGGACAGGGGTTCACAGATACGCAGTATTTT.

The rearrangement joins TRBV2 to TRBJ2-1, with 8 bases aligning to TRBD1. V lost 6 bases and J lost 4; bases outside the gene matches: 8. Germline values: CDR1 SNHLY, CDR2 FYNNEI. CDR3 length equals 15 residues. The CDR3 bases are TGTGCCAGCAGGGCGGGGACAGGAGTATACAATGAGCAGTTCTTC. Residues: CASRAGTGVYNEQFF.

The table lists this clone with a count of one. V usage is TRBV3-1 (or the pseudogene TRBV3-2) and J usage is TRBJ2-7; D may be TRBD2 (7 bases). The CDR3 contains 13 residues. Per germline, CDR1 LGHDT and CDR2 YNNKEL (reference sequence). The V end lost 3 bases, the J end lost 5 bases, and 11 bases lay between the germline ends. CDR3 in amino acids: CASSQRGPNEQYF. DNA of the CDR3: TGTGCCAGCAGCCAGCGGGGGCCCAACGAGCAGTACTTC.

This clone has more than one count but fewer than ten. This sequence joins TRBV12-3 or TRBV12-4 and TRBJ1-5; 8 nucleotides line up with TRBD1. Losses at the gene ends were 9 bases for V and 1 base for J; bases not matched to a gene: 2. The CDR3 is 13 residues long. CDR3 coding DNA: TGTGCCAGTAGGACAGGGAGCAATCAGCCCCAGCATTTT. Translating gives CASRTGSNQPQHF.

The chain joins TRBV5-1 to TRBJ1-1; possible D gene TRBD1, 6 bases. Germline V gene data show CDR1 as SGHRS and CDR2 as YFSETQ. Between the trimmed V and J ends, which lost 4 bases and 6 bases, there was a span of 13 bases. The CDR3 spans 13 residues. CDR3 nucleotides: TGCGCCAGCAGCCCCACAGGGTCCGCTGAAGCTTTCTTT. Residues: CASSPTGSAEAFF.

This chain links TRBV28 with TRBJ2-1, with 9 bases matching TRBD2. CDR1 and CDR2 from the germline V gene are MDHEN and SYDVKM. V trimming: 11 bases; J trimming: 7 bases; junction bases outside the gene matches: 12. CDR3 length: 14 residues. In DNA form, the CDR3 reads TGTGCCGGAAATGGCGGGGGGGCTCAAAATGAGCAGTTCTTC. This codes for CAGNGGGAQNEQFF.

In DNA, the CDR3 is TGTGCCAGCTCACCACTAGCGGGACAGAACAATGAGCAGTTCTTC. As protein: CASSPLAGQNNEQFF. The rearrangement uses TRBV18 and TRBJ2-1; D possibly corresponds to TRBD2 (8 bases). CDR3 length equals 15 residues. Germline CDR1 KGHSH, CDR2 LQKENI. V lost 1 base and J 5 bases, leaving 12 bases between the germline ends.

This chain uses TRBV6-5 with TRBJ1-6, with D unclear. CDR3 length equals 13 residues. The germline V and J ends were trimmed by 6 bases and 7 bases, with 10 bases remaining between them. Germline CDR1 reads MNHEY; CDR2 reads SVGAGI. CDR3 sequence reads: CASRDSRNSPLHF. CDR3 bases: TGTGCCAGCAGGGACTCCCGGAATTCACCCCTCCACTTT.

For the CDR3, the DNA is TGCGCCAGCAGCCGAGAGACAGTCTCCTACGAGCAGTACTTC. Its protein product is CASSRETVSYEQYF. The chain recombines TRBV4-1 with TRBJ2-7, with a possible D match to TRBD1 (5 bases). The CDR3 contains 14 residues. In germline, CDR1 is MGHRA, CDR2 YSYEKL. V lost 4 bases and J lost 0, with 10 bases in between.

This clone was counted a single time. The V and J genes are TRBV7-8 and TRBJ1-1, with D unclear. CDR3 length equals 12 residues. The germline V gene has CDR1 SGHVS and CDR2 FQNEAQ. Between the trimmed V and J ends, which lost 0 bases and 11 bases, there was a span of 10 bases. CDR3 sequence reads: CASSLARGRAFF. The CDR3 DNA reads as TGTGCCAGCAGCTTAGCGCGTGGGCGTGCTTTCTTT.

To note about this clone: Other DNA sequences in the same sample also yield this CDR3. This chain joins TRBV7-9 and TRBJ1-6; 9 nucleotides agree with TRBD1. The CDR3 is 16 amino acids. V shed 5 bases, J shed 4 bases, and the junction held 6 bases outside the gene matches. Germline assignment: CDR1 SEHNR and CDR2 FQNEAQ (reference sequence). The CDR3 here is CASSNGQGFYNSPLHF. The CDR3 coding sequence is TGTGCCAGCAGCAACGGACAGGGGTTTTATAATTCACCCCTCCACTTT.

In DNA form, the CDR3 reads TGTGCCAGCAGTTTTTCGGTTGGCTACACCTTC. Residues: CASSFSVGYTF. The V gene is TRBV12-3 or TRBV12-4, the J gene TRBJ1-2; D gene ambiguous. The V end was cut by 3 bases, the J end by 7 bases, with 6 bases between. The CDR3 covers 11 residues.

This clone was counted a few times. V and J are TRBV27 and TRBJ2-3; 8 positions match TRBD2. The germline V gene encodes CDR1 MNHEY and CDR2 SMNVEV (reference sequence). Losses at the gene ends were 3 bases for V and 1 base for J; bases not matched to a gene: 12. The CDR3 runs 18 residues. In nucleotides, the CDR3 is TGTGCCAGCAGTTTCCGATTGGGTTCGGGGGGGGGCACAGATACGCAGTATTTT. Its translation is CASSFRLGSGGGTDTQYF.

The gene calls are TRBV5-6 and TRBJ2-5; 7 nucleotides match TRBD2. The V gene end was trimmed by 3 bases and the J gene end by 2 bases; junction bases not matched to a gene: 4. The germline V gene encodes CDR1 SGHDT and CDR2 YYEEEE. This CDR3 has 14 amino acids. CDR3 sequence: CASSSGGGQETQYF. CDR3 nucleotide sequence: TGTGCCAGCAGCTCCGGCGGGGGTCAAGAGACCCAGTACTTC.

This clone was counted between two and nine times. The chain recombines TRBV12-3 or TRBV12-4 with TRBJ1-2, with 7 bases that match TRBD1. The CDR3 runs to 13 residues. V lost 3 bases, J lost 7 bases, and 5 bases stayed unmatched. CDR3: CASSFSGGGGYTF. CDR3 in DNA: TGTGCCAGCAGTTTCTCAGGGGGTGGTGGCTACACCTTC.

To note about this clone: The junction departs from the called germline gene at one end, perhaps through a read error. In nucleotides, the CDR3 is TGTGCCAGCAGCCGGGGACAGGTCTATCGCTACACCTTC. Translated: CASSRGQVYRYTF. The V and J genes are TRBV7-2 and TRBJ1-2, with 8 positions matching TRBD1. The CDR3 totals 13 residues. Germline CDR1 is SGHTA and CDR2 is FQGNSA.

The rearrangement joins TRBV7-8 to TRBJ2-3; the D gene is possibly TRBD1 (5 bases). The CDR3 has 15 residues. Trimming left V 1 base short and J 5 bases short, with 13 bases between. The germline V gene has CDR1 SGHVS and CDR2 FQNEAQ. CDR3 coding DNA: TGTGCCAGCAGCTTAGTCTCAGGGCTGGAAGATACGCAGTATTTT. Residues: CASSLVSGLEDTQYF.

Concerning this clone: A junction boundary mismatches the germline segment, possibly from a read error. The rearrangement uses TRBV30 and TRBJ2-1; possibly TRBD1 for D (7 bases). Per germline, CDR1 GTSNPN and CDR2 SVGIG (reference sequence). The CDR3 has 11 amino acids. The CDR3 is CAWKKGQGGVF. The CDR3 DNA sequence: TGTGCCTGGAAGAAGGGGCAGGGGGGCGTCTTC.

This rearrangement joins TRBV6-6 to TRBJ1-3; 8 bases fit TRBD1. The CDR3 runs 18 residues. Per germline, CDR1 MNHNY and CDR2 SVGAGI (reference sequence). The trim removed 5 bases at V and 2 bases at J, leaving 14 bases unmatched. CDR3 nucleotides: TGTGCCAGCAGTCTCGGACAGGGAGGAAGGTCAGCTGGAAACACCATATATTTT. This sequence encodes CASSLGQGGRSAGNTIYF.

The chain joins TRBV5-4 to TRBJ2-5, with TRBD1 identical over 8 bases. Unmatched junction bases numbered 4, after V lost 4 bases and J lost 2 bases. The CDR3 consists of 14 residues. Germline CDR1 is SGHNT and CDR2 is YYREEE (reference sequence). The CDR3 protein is CASSQGQVQETQYF. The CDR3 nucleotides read TGTGCCAGCAGCCAGGGACAGGTACAAGAGACCCAGTACTTC.

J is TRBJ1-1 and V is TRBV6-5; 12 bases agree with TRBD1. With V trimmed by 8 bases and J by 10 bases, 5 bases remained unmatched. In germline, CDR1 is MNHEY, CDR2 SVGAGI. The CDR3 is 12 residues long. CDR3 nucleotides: TGTGCCAGCTCGGGACAGGGGGCTGGAGCTTTCTTT. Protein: CASSGQGAGAFF.